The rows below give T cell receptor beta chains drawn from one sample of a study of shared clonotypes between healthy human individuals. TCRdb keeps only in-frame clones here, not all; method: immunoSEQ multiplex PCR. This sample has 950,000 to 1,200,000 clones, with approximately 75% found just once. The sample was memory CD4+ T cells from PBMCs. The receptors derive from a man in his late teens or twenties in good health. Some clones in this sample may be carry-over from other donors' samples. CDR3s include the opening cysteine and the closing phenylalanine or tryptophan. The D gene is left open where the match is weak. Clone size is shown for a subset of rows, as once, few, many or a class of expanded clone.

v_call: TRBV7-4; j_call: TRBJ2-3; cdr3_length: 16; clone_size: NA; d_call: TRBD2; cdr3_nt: TGTGCCAGCATCCCGGGACTAGCGAACTTCACAGATACGCAGTATTTT; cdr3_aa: CASIPGLANFTDTQYF
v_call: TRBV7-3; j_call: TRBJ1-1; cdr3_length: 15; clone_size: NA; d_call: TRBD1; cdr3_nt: TGTGCCAGCAGTCCCGGGACAGGGTGGTACACTGAAGCTTTCTTT; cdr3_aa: CASSPGTGWYTEAFF
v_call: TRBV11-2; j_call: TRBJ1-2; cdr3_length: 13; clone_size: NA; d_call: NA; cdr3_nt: TGTGCCAGCAGCTTAGTGGGGAACTATGGCTACACCTTC; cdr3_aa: CASSLVGNYGYTF
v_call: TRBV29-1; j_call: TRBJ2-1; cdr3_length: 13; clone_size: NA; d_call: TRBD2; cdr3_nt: TGCAGCGTTTCCCCTAGCGGGGACATAAAGCAGTTCTTC; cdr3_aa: CSVSPSGDIKQFF
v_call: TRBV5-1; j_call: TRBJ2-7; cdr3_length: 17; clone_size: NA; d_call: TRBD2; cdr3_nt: TGCGCCAGCAGCCTCCCTAGGGAGGGGAAGTGGCTCTACGAGCAGTACTTC; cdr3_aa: CASSLPREGKWLYEQYF
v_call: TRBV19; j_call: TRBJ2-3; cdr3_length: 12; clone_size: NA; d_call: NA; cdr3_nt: TGTGCCAGTAGTGCCTCCGCAGATACGCAGTATTTT; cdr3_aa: CASSASADTQYF
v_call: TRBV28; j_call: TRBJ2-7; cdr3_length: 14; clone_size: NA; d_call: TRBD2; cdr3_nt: TGTGCCAGCAGTTCGGGGGGAGTAGGGTACGAGCAGTACTTC; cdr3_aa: CASSSGGVGYEQYF
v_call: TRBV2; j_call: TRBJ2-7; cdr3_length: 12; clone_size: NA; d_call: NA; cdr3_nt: TGTGCCAGCAGTGAAGTCGGGCGCGAGCAGTACTTC; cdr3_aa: CASSEVGREQYF
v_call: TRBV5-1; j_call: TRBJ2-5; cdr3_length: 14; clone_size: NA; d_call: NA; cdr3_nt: TGCGCCAGCAGCCCGACAGCTCCCCAAGAGACCCAGTACTTC; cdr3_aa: CASSPTAPQETQYF
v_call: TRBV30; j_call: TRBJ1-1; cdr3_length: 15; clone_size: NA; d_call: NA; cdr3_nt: TGTGCCTGGAGTGTAGGTAACCGCGTACCCCCTGAAGCTTTCTTT; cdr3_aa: CAWSVGNRVPPEAFF
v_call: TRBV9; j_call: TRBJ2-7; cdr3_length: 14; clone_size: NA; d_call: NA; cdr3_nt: TGTGCCAGCAGCGTAGGGGGACCTGACTACGAGCAGTACTTC; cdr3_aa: CASSVGGPDYEQYF
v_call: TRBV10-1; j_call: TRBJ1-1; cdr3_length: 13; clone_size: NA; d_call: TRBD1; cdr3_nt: TGCGCCAGCAGACAGGGGGAGCACACTGAAGCTTTCTTT; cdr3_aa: CASRQGEHTEAFF
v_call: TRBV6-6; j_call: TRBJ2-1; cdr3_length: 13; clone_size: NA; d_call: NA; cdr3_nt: TGTGCCAGCAGTTTCTCCCAGGGTAACGAGCAGTTCTTC; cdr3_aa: CASSFSQGNEQFF
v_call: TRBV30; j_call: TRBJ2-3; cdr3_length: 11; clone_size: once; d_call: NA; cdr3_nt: TGTGCCTGGACAGGGTCAGATACGCAGTATTTT; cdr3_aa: CAWTGSDTQYF
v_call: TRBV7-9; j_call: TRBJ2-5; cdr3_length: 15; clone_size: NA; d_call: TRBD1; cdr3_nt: TGTGCCAGCAGAACAGGGGGCGCCGGGCAAGAGACCCAGTACTTC; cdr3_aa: CASRTGGAGQETQYF
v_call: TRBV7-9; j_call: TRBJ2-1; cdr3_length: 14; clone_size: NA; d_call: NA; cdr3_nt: TGTGCCAGCAGCTTAGCCTATGGCTACAATGAGCAGTTCTTC; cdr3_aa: CASSLAYGYNEQFF
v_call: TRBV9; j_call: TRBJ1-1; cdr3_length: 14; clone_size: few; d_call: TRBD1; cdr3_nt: TGTGCCAGCAGCGCGGGACAGGGGAGGACTGAAGCTTTCTTT; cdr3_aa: CASSAGQGRTEAFF
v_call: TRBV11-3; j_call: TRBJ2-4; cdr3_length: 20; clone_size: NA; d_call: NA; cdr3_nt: TGTGCCAGCAGCCTCAGCTTTCGGGGGTTTTGTTTCCCCGCCAAAAACATTCAGTACTTC; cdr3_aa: CASSLSFRGFCFPAKNIQYF